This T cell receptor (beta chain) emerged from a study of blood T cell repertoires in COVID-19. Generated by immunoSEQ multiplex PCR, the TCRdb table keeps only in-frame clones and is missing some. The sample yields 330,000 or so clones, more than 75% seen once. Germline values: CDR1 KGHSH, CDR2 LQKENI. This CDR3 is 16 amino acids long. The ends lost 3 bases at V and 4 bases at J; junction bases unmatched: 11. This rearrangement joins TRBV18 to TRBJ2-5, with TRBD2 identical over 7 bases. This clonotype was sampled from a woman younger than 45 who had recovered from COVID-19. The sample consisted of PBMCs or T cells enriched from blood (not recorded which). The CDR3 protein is CASSPYLAVEGETQYF. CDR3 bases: TGTGCCAGCTCACCCTATCTAGCGGTAGAGGGAGAGACCCAGTACTTC.